A single sample gave rise to the 32 T cell receptor beta chains below, sequenced in a study of early T cells in non-severe SARS-CoV-2 infection. TCRdb fed the 5' RACE reads into MiXCR, producing one record per CDR3 protein. This table holds more than 75,000 distinct CDR3 sequences, approximately 14% found once. The sample taken for sequencing was whole blood. Source of these receptors: an adult who was a healthcare worker with PCR-confirmed SARS-CoV-2 infection or an uninfected control (not recorded which).

This clonotype was observed a single time. This chain links TRBV27 with TRBJ1-2; the D gene is possibly TRBD1 (6 bases). Deletions cut 5 bases from V and 3 bases from J, with 13 bases between. The germline V gene has CDR1 MNHEY and CDR2 SMNVEV (reference sequence). The CDR3 runs to 14 residues. The CDR3 is CASSHRERDYGYTF. CDR3 nucleotide sequence: TGTGCCAGCAGTCACAGGGAGCGGGACTATGGCTACACCTTC.

V usage is TRBV19 and J usage is TRBJ2-1, with D possibly called TRBD1 or TRBD2 (7 bases each). CDR3 length equals 15 residues. The V and J ends lost 7 bases and 3 bases respectively, with 16 bases between them. Per germline, CDR1 LNHDA and CDR2 SQIVND (reference sequence). CDR3 in amino acids: CASTQGGVYYNEQFF. For the CDR3, the DNA is TGTGCCAGTACCCAGGGGGGGGTCTACTACAATGAGCAGTTCTTC.

This clonotype has just a few counts. The V and J genes are TRBV10-3 and TRBJ1-1; 11 nucleotides line up with TRBD1. Germline values: CDR1 ENHRY, CDR2 SYGVKD. The junction had 11 bases not matched to a gene; V was cut back by 6 bases and J by 5 bases. The CDR3 is 16 amino acids. The CDR3 bases are TGTGCCATCAGAGAGAGAGGGACAGGGGGAGGGACTGAAGCTTTCTTT. Amino acid sequence: CAIRERGTGGGTEAFF.

V usage is TRBV28 and J usage is TRBJ1-1; perhaps TRBD1 as D (6 bases). Per the germline V gene, CDR1 is MDHEN and CDR2 is SYDVKM. V lost 3 bases, J lost 3 bases, and 11 bases lay in between. The CDR3 spans 14 residues. The CDR3 DNA reads TGTGCCAGCAGTTTGCAAGGGGGGGACACTGAAGCTTTCTTT. Protein product: CASSLQGGDTEAFF.

The chain couples TRBV14 to TRBJ1-6; D may be TRBD1 (5 bases). The CDR3 length is 16 residues. Trimming removed 4 bases from V and 3 bases from J, with 13 bases in between. From germline, CDR1 is SGHDN and CDR2 FVKESK. Written as DNA, the CDR3 is TGTGCCAGCAGCCGATCGGGGCGCGGCTATAATTCACCCCTCCACTTT. Encoded protein: CASSRSGRGYNSPLHF.

This clonotype has a count of ten or more. V usage is TRBV6-5 and J usage is TRBJ2-7, with D maybe TRBD2 (6 bases). Germline CDR1 and CDR2: MNHEY and SVGAGI. The CDR3 is made up of 11 amino acids. CDR3 amino acids: CATDGGSEQYF. CDR3 bases: TGTGCTACGGACGGGGGAAGCGAGCAGTACTTC.

The V and J genes are TRBV19 and TRBJ2-7, with 10 bases identical to TRBD1. The length of the CDR3 is 15 residues. Germline V gene data show CDR1 as LNHDA and CDR2 as SQIVND (reference sequence). The J segment lost 1 base and the V segment lost 7 bases, leaving 7 bases of the junction unmatched. DNA for the CDR3: TGTGCCAGTACTTACGGGACAGGGGTATCCTACGAGCAGTACTTC. It specifies CASTYGTGVSYEQYF.

Remarks on this clonotype: This may arise from a read error, as a much more abundant clone is one base away. This chain joins TRBV3-1 and TRBJ2-1; 9 bases align to TRBD2. V lost 2 bases and J lost 2; bases outside the gene matches: 4. CDR3 length equals 16 residues. Germline CDR1 is LGHDT and CDR2 is YNNKEL (reference sequence). The CDR3 region is CASSQYSGGTYNEQFF. In DNA, the CDR3 is TGTGCCAGCAGCCAATATAGCGGGGGAACCTACAATGAGCAGTTCTTC.

This clonotype was observed many times. The chain couples TRBV27 to TRBJ2-5, with 10 positions matching TRBD1. This CDR3 has 15 residues. Looked up from germline, CDR1 is MNHEY and CDR2 is SMNVEV (reference sequence). V trimming: 7 bases; J trimming: 4 bases; junction bases outside the gene matches: 9. CDR3 DNA: TGTGCCAGCACCTCGACAGGGGGCAATTCAGAGACCCAGTACTTC. Protein: CASTSTGGNSETQYF.

This clonotype was found many times. The rearrangement uses TRBV5-4 and TRBJ2-5; TRBD1 agrees at 7 bases. Germline V gene sequence: CDR1 SGHNT, CDR2 YYREEE (reference sequence). This CDR3 region has 15 residues. With 4 bases clipped from V and 5 bases from J, the junction kept 11 bases outside the gene matches. For the CDR3, the DNA is TGTGCCAGCAGCCCATCGGGACAGTGGAAGGAGACCCAGTACTTC. Translated, it gives CASSPSGQWKETQYF. The full variable domain, its missing parts supplied by reference TRBV5-4 and TRBJ2-5, is ETGVTQSPTHLIKTRGQQVTLRCSSQSGHNTVSWYQQALGQGPQFIFQYYREEENGRGNFPPRFSGLQFPNYSSELNVNALELDDSALYLCASSPSGQWKETQYFGPGTRLLVL.

The genes are TRBV29-1 and TRBJ2-7, with D perhaps matching TRBD1 or TRBD2 (7 bases each). This CDR3 contains 16 residues. The germline CDR1 and CDR2 sequences are SQVTM and ANQGSEA. The V end lost 1 base, the J end lost 0 bases, and 16 bases lay between the germline ends. The CDR3 sequence: CSVEVPDREGSYEQYF. The CDR3 coding sequence is TGCAGCGTTGAAGTCCCAGACAGGGAGGGCTCCTACGAGCAGTACTTC.

This clonotype was seen a few times. The chain combines TRBV11-2 with TRBJ2-5; D not certain. Germline loops: CDR1 SGHAT, CDR2 FQNNGV. The CDR3 runs to 15 residues. The V and J ends lost 2 bases and 1 base respectively, with 11 bases between them. CDR3 nucleotides: TGTGCCAGCAGCTTAATGGCAGCACCCCAAGAGACCCAGTACTTC. Protein product: CASSLMAAPQETQYF.

The V gene is TRBV11-2, the J gene TRBJ1-6; D is unclear. In germline, CDR1 is SGHAT, CDR2 FQNNGV. The CDR3 consists of 14 residues. V lost 3 bases and J 10 bases, leaving 13 bases between the germline ends. Here the CDR3 DNA reads TGTGCCAGCAGCTTTGGTCTCGAGACGTCACCCCTCCACTTT. Translation gives CASSFGLETSPLHF.

The chain has TRBV29-1 and TRBJ2-5; 8 nucleotides line up with TRBD1. From germline, CDR1 is SQVTM and CDR2 ANQGSEA. The V gene end was trimmed by 0 bases and the J gene end by 0 bases; junction bases not matched to a gene: 9. The CDR3 has 17 amino acids. DNA for the CDR3: TGCAGCGTTGAAGATCTAGGCGGGACAGGCGACCAAGAGACCCAGTACTTC. Translating it yields CSVEDLGGTGDQETQYF.

The rearrangement joins TRBV9 to TRBJ2-7; 12 nucleotides match TRBD2. Germline CDR1 and CDR2: SGDLS and YYNGEE. V shed 1 base, J shed 5 bases, and the junction held 1 base outside the gene matches. The CDR3 extends over 14 amino acids. In nucleotides, the CDR3 is TGTGCCAGCAGCGTACGACTAGCGGGGGACGAGCAGTACTTC. This codes for CASSVRLAGDEQYF.

This clonotype appeared a few times. V is TRBV3-1 and J is TRBJ1-1; 7 positions agree with TRBD1. The CDR3 is 14 residues long. Per germline, CDR1 LGHDT and CDR2 YNNKEL (reference sequence). The J segment lost 4 bases and the V segment lost 0 bases, leaving 2 bases of the junction unmatched. CDR3 nucleotide sequence: TGTGCCAGCAGCCAAGATGGGACAGCCACTGAAGCTTTCTTT. Amino acid sequence: CASSQDGTATEAFF.

The J gene is TRBJ1-4, the V gene TRBV5-5; D gene ambiguous. The CDR3 has 14 residues. CDR1 and CDR2 (germline): SGHKS, YYEKEE (reference sequence). V lost 2 bases and J lost 3, with 8 bases in between. This chain's CDR3 is CASSFNYPNEKLFF. DNA for the CDR3: TGTGCCAGCAGCTTCAATTATCCTAATGAAAAACTGTTTTTT.

This clonotype has a count of ten or more. V usage is TRBV6-2 or TRBV6-3 and J usage is TRBJ2-7; 8 bases are a match to TRBD1. J was trimmed by 4 bases and V by 5 bases; bases with no gene match: 7. The V gene's germline CDR1 is MNHEY and CDR2 SVGEGT. The CDR3 totals 14 residues. The CDR3 nucleotides are TGTGCCAGCAGTCCCAGGGGGCCATTTTACGAGCAGTACTTC. Its translation is CASSPRGPFYEQYF.

Points on this clonotype: An end of the junction does not agree with germline; a read error may underlie this. The CDR3 is CACSMGLAGTDTQYF. CDR3 coding DNA: TGTGCCTGCAGTATGGGACTAGCGGGGACAGATACGCAGTATTTT. The rearrangement links TRBV27 to TRBJ2-3; 13 nucleotides match TRBD2. The germline V gene encodes CDR1 MNHEY and CDR2 SMNVEV (reference sequence). The CDR3 runs 15 residues.

This clonotype was seen repeatedly, ten times or more. The chain employs TRBV28 and TRBJ2-7, with D perhaps given as TRBD1 or TRBD2 (5 bases each). CDR1 and CDR2 from the germline V gene are MDHEN and SYDVKM. This CDR3 is built from 15 residues. V was pared by 5 bases and J by 4 bases, with 18 bases between. Here the CDR3 reads CASSPGTQLSYEQYF. CDR3 coding DNA: TGTGCCAGCAGTCCCGGGACGCAGTTATCGTACGAGCAGTACTTC.

V and J are TRBV28 and TRBJ2-2; D is unresolved. Looked up from germline, CDR1 is MDHEN and CDR2 is SYDVKM. The CDR3 loop spans 15 amino acids. V lost 6 bases and J lost 3, with 14 bases in between. The CDR3 DNA is TGTGCCAGCAGCCTCCTCGGCAGGTACACCGGGGAGCTGTTTTTT. The encoded protein is CASSLLGRYTGELFF.

This clonotype was counted at least ten times. This rearrangement joins TRBV6-1 to TRBJ1-5; no clear D. CDR1 and CDR2 (germline): MNHNS, SASEGT. The CDR3 sequence is 17 residues long. With 0 bases removed from V and 0 bases from J, the gap between germline ends came to 12 bases. Here the CDR3 DNA reads TGTGCCAGCAGTGAAGCGCTTCGTCAGTATAGCAATCAGCCCCAGCATTTT. Its translation is CASSEALRQYSNQPQHF.

This clonotype has only a few counts. This sequence joins TRBV11-2 and TRBJ2-7; D gene uncertain. Per germline, CDR1 SGHAT and CDR2 FQNNGV. The CDR3 contains 15 residues. V gave up 2 bases and J gave up 6 bases, with 17 bases separating them. In DNA form, the CDR3 reads TGTGCCAGCAGCTTACTGCTCTTGGGGAAATCCGAGCAGTACTTC. This codes for CASSLLLLGKSEQYF.

The J gene is TRBJ2-7, the V gene TRBV9; D possibly corresponds to TRBD1 (6 bases). Trimming took 3 bases from V and 6 from J, leaving 16 bases between them. There are 14 residues in the CDR3. Germline lookup yields CDR1 SGDLS and CDR2 YYNGEE. The CDR3 DNA is TGTGCCAGCAGCGCCCGTTGGGGGCCGGGCGAGCAGTACTTC. Translated, it gives CASSARWGPGEQYF.

This CDR3 reads CASSLTVAGARTDTQYF. The CDR3 region has the DNA TGTGCCAGCAGTTTAACGGTAGCGGGGGCCCGCACAGATACGCAGTATTTT. This chain joins TRBV28 and TRBJ2-3; 9 nucleotides match TRBD2. V was clipped by 2 bases and J by 1 base; unmatched bases: 7. Per germline, CDR1 MDHEN and CDR2 SYDVKM. The CDR3 runs to 17 residues.

This clonotype was detected ten times or more. The CDR3 is CASITDGNQPQHF. Here the CDR3 DNA reads TGTGCCAGCATTACCGACGGCAATCAGCCCCAGCATTTT. This chain uses TRBV12-3 or TRBV12-4 with TRBJ1-5, with unresolved D. Trimming cost V 7 bases and J 2 bases, with 9 bases left between them. CDR3 length: 13 amino acids.

This clonotype came up a few times. The gene calls are TRBV24-1 and TRBJ2-3; possible D gene TRBD2, 6 bases. V lost 4 bases and J lost 1, with 14 bases in between. Germline V gene sequence: CDR1 KGHDR, CDR2 SFDVKD. The CDR3 has 16 residues. CDR3 DNA sequence: TGTGCCACCAGTGACCCCGTGATAGCGGGCACAGATACGCAGTATTTT. It encodes CATSDPVIAGTDTQYF.

Many counts were recorded for this clonotype. The V call is TRBV5-4, the J call TRBJ2-2, with D unresolved. This CDR3 is 14 amino acids long. V gave up 1 base and J gave up 4 bases, with 8 bases separating them. CDR1 is SGHNT, CDR2 YYREEE, per germline (reference sequence). The CDR3 DNA reads as TGTGCCAGCAGCTTGCAGGCTACCACCGGGGAGCTGTTTTTT. It specifies CASSLQATTGELFF.

This chain joins TRBV11-2 and TRBJ2-2, with D hard to call. The CDR3 contains 16 residues. V was trimmed by 0 bases and J by 0 bases, leaving 8 bases between them. Germline V CDR1 and CDR2: SGHAT, FQNNGV. DNA of the CDR3: TGTGCCAGCAGCTTAGAGTGGATTCCGAACACCGGGGAGCTGTTTTTT. It specifies CASSLEWIPNTGELFF.

This chain connects TRBV6-5 to TRBJ2-5; 8 bases fit TRBD2. This CDR3 spans 16 amino acids. Germline V lookup: CDR1 MNHEY, CDR2 SVGAGI. V shed 0 bases, J shed 5 bases, and the junction held 8 bases outside the gene matches. The CDR3 DNA is TGTGCCAGCAGTTACTCGCATAGCGGGGTTGGGGAGACCCAGTACTTC. This codes for CASSYSHSGVGETQYF.

There are a few counts of this clonotype. The rearrangement links TRBV18 to TRBJ1-5; 9 bases match TRBD1. This CDR3 spans 16 amino acids. V lost 3 bases and J lost 4; bases outside the gene matches: 7. Germline assignment: CDR1 KGHSH and CDR2 LQKENI. CDR3 coding DNA: TGTGCCAGCTCACCCTTGGACAGGGGTCCGAATCAGCCCCAGCATTTT. This translates into CASSPLDRGPNQPQHF. Together with reference TRBV18 and TRBJ1-5, the CDR3 gives the full variable domain: NAGVMQNPRHLVRRRGQEARLRCSPMKGHSHVYWYRQLPEEGLKFMVYLQKENIIDESGMPKERFSAEFPKEGPSILRIQQVVRGDSAAYFCASSPLDRGPNQPQHFGDGTRLSIL.

The V call is TRBV21-1, the J call TRBJ1-6. TRBV21-1 is shown as a pseudogene. There are 16 residues in the CDR3. CDR3 nucleotides: TGTGCCAGCAGCAAAGAACAGAGCTCCTATAATTCACCCCTCCACTTT. This encodes CASSKEQSSYNSPLHF.